The rows below give T cell receptor beta chains drawn from one sample of a study of blood T cell repertoires in COVID-19. Sequenced by immunoSEQ multiplex PCR; TCRdb stores in-frame clones only, minus some. The sample carries around 700,000 clones, 85% to 90% recorded once. The specimen was peripheral blood. The source is a woman younger than 30 with acute or convalescent COVID-19. Each CDR3 is given with its conserved first and last residue. Fields, in order: V gene, J gene, CDR3 protein.

TRBV7-9,TRBJ1-1,CASSVSSRPVRGHTEAFF
TRBV7-9,TRBJ1-6,CASSDDRDYSPLHF
TRBV5-6,TRBJ2-7,CASSNRQGLAYEQYF
TRBV27,TRBJ1-6,CASSLGRAGASSYNSPLHF
TRBV4-1,TRBJ1-2,CASSQERTTPGYTF
TRBV4-1,TRBJ1-6,CASSQGQGVNSPLHF
TRBV12-5,TRBJ1-3,CASGLVRGQGASGNTIYF
TRBV29-1,TRBJ1-6,CSVGQGGTLHF
TRBV4-1,TRBJ2-3,CASSQPTSSDTQYF
TRBV5-1,TRBJ1-3,CASSFGQGGTIYF
TRBV27,TRBJ1-2,CASSPRQGVVYGYTF